The TCR beta chain under discussion was sequenced for a study of CD8 T cells in ankylosing spondylitis. Overall study results and limits: Roughly eight highly homologous variants made up a TCR beta motif that seemed to typify ankylosing spondylitis blood. Past studies reported some motif variants in reactive arthritis synovial fluid and blood. Disease-linked clones reportedly showed significant enrichment in matched ankylosing spondylitis synovial fluid. The authors found the disease-linked clones to be CD8+ and relatively rare in peripheral blood.

Libraries of TCR beta came from quantitative 5'-RACE with molecular barcodes. MiXCR, run by TCRdb on the 5' RACE reads, gives a single entry per CDR3 protein. This sample has fewer than 750,000 distinct CDR3 sequences; 15% to 20% occur once, and the top ten carry 19%. To note about this clonotype: Its matching antigen is unknown.

The germline CDR1 and CDR2 sequences are LNHNV and YYDKDF (reference sequence). The CDR3 loop spans 14 amino acids. Trimming took 3 bases from V and 3 from J; bases not matched to a gene: 5. The sample comprised blood, either unsorted or a sorted T cell fraction (not recorded which). The source is a male donor with ankylosing spondylitis. The chain carries TRBV15 and TRBJ2-7, with 7 bases aligning to TRBD1. The DNA for the CDR3 is TGTGCCACCAGCAGGATGACAGGGAACTACGAGCAGTACTTC. Translating gives CATSRMTGNYEQYF.